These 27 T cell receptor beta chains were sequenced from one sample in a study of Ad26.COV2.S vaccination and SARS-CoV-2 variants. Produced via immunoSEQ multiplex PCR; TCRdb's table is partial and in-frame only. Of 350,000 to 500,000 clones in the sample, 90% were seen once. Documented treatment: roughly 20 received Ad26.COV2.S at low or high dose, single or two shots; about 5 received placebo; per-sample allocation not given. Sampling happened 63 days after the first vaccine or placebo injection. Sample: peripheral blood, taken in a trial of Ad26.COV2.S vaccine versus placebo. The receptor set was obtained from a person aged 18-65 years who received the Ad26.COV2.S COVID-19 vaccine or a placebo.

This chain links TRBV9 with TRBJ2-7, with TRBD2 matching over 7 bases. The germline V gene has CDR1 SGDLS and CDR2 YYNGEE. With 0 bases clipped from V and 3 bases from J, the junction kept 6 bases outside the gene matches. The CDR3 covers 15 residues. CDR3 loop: CASSVAEASGYEQYF. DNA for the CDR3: TGTGCCAGCAGCGTAGCTGAGGCTAGCGGCTACGAGCAGTACTTC.

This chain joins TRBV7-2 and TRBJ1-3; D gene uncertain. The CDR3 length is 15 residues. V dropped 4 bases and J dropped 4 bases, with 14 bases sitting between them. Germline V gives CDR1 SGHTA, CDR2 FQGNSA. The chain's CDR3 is CASSSRGGGGNTIYF. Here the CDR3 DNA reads TGTGCCAGCAGCTCGCGGGGAGGCGGAGGAAACACCATATATTTT.

CDR3 amino acids: CATGRDRGESYNEQFF. The CDR3 nucleotides read TGTGCCACCGGTAGGGACAGGGGCGAATCCTACAATGAGCAGTTCTTC. The chain is built from TRBV24-1 and TRBJ2-1; TRBD1 agrees at 10 bases. V shed 9 bases and J 1 base; nucleotides not matched to a gene: 8. Germline lookup yields CDR1 KGHDR and CDR2 SFDVKD. The CDR3 totals 16 residues.

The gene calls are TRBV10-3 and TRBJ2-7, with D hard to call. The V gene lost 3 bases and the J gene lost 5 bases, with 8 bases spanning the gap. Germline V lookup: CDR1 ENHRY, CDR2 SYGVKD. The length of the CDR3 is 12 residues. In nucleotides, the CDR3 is TGTGCCATCAGTGAATCGGGCCACGAGCAGTACTTC. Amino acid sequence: CAISESGHEQYF.

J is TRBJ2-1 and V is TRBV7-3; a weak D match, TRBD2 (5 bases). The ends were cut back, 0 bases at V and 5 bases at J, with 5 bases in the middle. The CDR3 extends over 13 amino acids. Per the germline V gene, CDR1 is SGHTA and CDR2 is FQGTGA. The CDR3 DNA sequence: TGTGCCAGCAGCTTAACAGCGGACAATGAGCAGTTCTTC. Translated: CASSLTADNEQFF.

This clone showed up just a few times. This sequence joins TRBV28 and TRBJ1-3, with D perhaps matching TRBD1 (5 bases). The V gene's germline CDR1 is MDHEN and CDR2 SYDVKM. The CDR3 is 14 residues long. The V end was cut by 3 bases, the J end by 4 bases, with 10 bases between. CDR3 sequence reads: CASSFEGTGNTIYF. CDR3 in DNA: TGTGCCAGCAGTTTTGAGGGGACCGGAAACACCATATATTTT. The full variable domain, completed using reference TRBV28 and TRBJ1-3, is DVKVTQSSRYLVKRTGEKVFLECVQDMDHENMFWYRQDPGLGLRLIYFSYDVKMKEKGDIPEGYSVSREKKERFSLILESASTNQTSMYLCASSFEGTGNTIYFGEGSWLTVV.

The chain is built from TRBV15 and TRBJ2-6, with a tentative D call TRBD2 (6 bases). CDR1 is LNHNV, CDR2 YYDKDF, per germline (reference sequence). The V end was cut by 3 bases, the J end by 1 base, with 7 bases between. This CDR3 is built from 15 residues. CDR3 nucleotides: TGTGCCACCAGCAGCGGGGGTTCTGGGGCCAACGTCCTGACTTTC. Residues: CATSSGGSGANVLTF.

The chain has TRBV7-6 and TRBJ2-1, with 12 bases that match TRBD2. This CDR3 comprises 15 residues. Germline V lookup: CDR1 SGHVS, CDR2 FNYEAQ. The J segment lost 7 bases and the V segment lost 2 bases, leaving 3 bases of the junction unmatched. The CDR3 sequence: CASSLRLAGGNEQFF. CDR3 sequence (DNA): TGTGCCAGCAGCTTACGGCTAGCGGGAGGGAATGAGCAGTTCTTC.

The CDR3, as DNA: TGTGCCAGCAGCCAAGCCAGCGGGAGCACAGATACGCAGTATTTT. Protein sequence: CASSQASGSTDTQYF. V usage is TRBV3-1 (or the pseudogene TRBV3-2) and J usage is TRBJ2-3, with D possibly being TRBD2 (6 bases). With 1 base removed from V and 0 bases from J, the gap between germline ends came to 8 bases. The length of the CDR3 is 15 residues. From germline, CDR1 is LGHDT and CDR2 YNNKEL (reference sequence).

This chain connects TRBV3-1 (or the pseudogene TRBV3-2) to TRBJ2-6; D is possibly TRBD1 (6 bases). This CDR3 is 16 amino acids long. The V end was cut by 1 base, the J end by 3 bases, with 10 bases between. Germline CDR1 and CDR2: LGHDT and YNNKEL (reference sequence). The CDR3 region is CASSQALGGGANVLTF. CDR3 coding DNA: TGTGCCAGCAGCCAAGCTCTAGGGGGTGGGGCCAACGTCCTGACTTTC.

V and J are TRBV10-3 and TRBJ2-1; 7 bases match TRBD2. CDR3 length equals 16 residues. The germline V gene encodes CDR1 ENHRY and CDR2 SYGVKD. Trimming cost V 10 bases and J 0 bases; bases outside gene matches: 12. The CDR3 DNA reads TGTGCCACAAAAGCGGGATCGGAGAGCTCCTACAATGAGCAGTTCTTC. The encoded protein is CATKAGSESSYNEQFF.

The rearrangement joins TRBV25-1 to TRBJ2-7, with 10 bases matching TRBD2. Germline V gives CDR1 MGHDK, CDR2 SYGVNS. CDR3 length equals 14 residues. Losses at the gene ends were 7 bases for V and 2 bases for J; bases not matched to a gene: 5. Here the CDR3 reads CASTAGGLTYEQYF. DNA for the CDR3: TGTGCCAGCACAGCGGGAGGGTTGACCTACGAGCAGTACTTC.

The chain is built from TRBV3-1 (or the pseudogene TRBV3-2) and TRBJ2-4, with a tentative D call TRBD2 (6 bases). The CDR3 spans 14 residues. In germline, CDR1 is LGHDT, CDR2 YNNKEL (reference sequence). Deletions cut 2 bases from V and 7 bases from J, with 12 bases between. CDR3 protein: CASSQRDFWNIQYF. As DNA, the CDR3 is TGTGCCAGCAGCCAAAGGGACTTCTGGAACATTCAGTACTTC.

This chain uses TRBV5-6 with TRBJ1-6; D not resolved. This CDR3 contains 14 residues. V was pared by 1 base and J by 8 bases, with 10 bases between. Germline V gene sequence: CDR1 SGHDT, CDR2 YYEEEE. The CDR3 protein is CASSLFTRDSPLHF. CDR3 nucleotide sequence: TGTGCCAGCAGCTTGTTTACACGGGATTCACCCCTCCACTTT.

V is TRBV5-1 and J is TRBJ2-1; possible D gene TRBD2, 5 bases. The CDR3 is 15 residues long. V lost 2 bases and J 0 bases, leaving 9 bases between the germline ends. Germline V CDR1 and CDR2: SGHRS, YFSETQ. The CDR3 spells CASSLGGLSYNEQFF. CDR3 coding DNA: TGCGCCAGCAGCTTAGGCGGACTCTCCTACAATGAGCAGTTCTTC.

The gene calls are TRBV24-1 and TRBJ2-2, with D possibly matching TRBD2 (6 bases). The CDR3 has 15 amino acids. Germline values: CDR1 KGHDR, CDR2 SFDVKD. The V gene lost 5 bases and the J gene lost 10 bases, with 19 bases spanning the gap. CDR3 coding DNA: TGTGCCACCAGTGCCGGGAGACTCCAGGATGAGGAGCTGTTTTTT. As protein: CATSAGRLQDEELFF.

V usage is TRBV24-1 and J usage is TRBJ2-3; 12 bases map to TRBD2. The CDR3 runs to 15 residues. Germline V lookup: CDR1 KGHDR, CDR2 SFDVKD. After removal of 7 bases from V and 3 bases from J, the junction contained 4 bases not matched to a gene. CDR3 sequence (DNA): TGTGCCACCAGAACCGGGACTAGCGGGACAGATACGCAGTATTTT. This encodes CATRTGTSGTDTQYF.

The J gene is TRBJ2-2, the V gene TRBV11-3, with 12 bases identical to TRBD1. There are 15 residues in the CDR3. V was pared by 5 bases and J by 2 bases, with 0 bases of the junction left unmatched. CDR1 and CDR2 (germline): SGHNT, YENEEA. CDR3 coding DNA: TGTGCCAGCAGCGGGACAGGGGGCAACACCGGGGAGCTGTTTTTT. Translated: CASSGTGGNTGELFF.

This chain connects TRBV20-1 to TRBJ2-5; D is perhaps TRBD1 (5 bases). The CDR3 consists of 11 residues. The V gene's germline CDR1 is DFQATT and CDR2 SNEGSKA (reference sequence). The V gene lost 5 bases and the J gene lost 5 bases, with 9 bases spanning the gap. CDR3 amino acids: CSADSEETQYF. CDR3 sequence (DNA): TGCAGTGCTGACAGTGAGGAGACCCAGTACTTC.

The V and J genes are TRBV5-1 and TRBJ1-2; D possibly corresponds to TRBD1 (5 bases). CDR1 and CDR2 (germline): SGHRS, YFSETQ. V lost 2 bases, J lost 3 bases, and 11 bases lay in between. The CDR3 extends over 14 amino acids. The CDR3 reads CASSFLWGDYGYTF. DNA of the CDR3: TGCGCCAGCAGCTTCCTTTGGGGGGACTATGGCTACACCTTC. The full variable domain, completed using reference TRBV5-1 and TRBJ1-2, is KAGVTQTPRYLIKTRGQQVTLSCSPISGHRSVSWYQQTPGQGLQFLFEYFSETQRNKGNFPGRFSGRQFSNSRSEMNVSTLELGDSALYLCASSFLWGDYGYTFGSGTRLTVV.

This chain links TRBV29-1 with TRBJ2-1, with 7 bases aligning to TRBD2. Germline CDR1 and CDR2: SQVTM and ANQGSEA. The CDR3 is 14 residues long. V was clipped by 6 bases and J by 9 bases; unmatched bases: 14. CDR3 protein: CSVRGNVGRGEQFF. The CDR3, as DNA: TGCAGCGTCCGTGGTAATGTGGGGAGGGGTGAGCAGTTCTTC.

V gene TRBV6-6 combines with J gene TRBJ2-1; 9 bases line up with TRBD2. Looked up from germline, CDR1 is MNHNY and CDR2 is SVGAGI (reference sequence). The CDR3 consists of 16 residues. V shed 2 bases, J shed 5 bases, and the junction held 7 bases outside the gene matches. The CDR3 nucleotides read TGTGCCAGCAGTTACGAACTAGCGGGCCCCAACAATGAGCAGTTCTTC. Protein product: CASSYELAGPNNEQFF.

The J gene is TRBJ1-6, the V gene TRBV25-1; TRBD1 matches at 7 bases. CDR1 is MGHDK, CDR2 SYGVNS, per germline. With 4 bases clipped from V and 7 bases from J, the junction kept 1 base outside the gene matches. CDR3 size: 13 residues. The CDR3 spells CASSVQGNSPLHF. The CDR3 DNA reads TGTGCCAGCAGTGTACAGGGGAATTCACCCCTCCACTTT.

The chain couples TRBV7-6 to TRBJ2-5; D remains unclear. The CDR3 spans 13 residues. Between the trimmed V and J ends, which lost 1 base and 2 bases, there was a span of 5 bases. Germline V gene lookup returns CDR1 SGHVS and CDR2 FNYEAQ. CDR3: CASSLGPQETQYF. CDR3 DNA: TGTGCCAGCAGCTTAGGTCCTCAAGAGACCCAGTACTTC.

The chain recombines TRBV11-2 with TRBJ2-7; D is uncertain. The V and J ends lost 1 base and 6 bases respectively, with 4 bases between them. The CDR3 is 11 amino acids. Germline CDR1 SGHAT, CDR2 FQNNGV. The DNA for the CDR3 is TGTGCCAGCAGCTTAGGTCCCGAGCAGTACTTC. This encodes CASSLGPEQYF.

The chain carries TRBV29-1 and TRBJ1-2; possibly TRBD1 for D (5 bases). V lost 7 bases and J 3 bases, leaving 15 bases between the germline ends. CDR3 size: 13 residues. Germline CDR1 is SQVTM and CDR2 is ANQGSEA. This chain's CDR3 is CSALGGDYYGYTF. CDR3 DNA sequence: TGCAGCGCCCTGGGGGGGGATTACTATGGCTACACCTTC.

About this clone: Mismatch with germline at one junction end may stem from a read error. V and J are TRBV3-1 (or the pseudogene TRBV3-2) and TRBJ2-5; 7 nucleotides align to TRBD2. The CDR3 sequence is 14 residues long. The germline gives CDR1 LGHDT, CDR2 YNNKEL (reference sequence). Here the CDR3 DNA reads TGTGCCAGCAGCGAAGAGGCTAGCGGTGGGACCCAGTACTTC. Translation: CASSEEASGGTQYF.